This TCR beta chain was obtained from a study of technical replicates of blood from a handful of donors. CDR1 SGHRS and CDR2 YFSETQ come from the germline V gene. Trimming shortened V by 4 bases and J by 0 bases, and 11 bases separated the two germline ends. The CDR3 length is 15 residues. Profiling relied on immunoSEQ multiplex PCR, and the TCRdb table lists in-frame clones only, not all of them. In the table there are around 80,000 clones, 93% of which are singletons. The sequenced material came from T cells isolated from PBMCs. This TCR came from a human donor in good health. The gene calls are TRBV5-1 and TRBJ1-3, with a tentative D call TRBD1 (6 bases). The CDR3 sequence is CASSPDRSSGNTIYF. The DNA of the CDR3 is TGCGCCAGCAGCCCCGACAGGAGCTCTGGAAACACCATATATTTT.